This T cell receptor beta chain was captured in a study of blood T cell repertoires in COVID-19. Background on the study: The United States, Italy and Spain were the sources of the acute and convalescent COVID-19 samples. PBMCs, B-cell-depleted T cells, or T cells provided the cDNA or gDNA that made up the material.

As originally analysed: Estimation of nucleated cell counts relied on the amplification of reference gene primers. Here immunoSEQ multiplex PCR was the method, and the copy in TCRdb shows in-frame clones only, minus some. V, J and clone size derive from that table, while D and trimming were established from the DNA sequence. The table lists over 300,000 clones, approximately 88% of them singletons. There are 13 residues in the CDR3. Between the trimmed V and J ends, which lost 0 bases and 8 bases, there was a span of 10 bases. Per the germline V gene, CDR1 is LGHDT and CDR2 is YNNKEL (reference sequence).

The clonotype comes from a man aged 40-55 years with acute or convalescent COVID-19. Sequenced input: peripheral blood. The chain employs TRBV3-1 (or the pseudogene TRBV3-2) and TRBJ1-2, with D possibly TRBD1 on 6 matching bases. The chain's CDR3 is CASSQDRRGGYTF. The DNA of the CDR3 is TGTGCCAGCAGCCAAGACAGAAGGGGGGGCTACACCTTC.